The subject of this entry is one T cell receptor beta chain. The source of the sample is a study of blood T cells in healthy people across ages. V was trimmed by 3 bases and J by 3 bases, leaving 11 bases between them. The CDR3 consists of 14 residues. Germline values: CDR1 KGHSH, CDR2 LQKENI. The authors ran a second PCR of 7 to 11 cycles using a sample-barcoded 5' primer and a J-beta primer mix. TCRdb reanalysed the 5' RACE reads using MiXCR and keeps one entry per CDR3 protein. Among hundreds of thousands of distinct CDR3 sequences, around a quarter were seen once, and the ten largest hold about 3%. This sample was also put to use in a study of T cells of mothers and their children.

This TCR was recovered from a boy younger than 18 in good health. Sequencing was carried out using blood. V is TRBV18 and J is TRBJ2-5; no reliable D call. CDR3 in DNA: TGTGCCAGCTCACCTGGGATTCAGGAAGAGACCCAGTACTTC. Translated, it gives CASSPGIQEETQYF.